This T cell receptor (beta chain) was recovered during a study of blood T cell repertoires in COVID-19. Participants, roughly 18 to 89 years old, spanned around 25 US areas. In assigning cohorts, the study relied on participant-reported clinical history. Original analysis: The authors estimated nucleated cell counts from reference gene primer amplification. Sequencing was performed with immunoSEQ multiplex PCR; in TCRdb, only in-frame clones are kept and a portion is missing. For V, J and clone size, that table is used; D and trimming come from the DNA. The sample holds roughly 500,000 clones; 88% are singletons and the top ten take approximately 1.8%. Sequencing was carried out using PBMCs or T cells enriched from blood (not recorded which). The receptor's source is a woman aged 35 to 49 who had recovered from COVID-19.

In nucleotides, the CDR3 is TGTGCCAGTAGTATGGACAGGGTAGCTAACTATGGCTACACCTTC. It encodes CASSMDRVANYGYTF. This chain joins TRBV19 and TRBJ1-2, with 8 bases matching TRBD1. The germline V gene has CDR1 LNHDA and CDR2 SQIVND (reference sequence). Trimming took 3 bases from V and 0 from J; bases not matched to a gene: 3. The CDR3 spans 15 residues.